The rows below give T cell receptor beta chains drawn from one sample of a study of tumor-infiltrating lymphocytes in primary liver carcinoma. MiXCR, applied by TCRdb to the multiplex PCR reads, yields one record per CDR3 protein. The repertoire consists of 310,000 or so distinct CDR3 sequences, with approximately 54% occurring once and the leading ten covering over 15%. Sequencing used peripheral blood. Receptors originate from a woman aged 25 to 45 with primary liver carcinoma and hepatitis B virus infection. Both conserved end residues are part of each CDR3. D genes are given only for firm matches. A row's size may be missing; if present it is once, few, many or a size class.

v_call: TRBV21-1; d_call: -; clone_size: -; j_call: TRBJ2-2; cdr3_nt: TGTGCCAGTGAGAGCTGGATAGACACCGGGGAGCTGTTTTTT; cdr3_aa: CASESWIDTGELFF
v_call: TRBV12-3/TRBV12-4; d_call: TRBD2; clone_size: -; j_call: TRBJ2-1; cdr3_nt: TGTGCCAGCAGCCACATACCGGGACTAGCGGCGTACAATGAGCAGTTCTTC; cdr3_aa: CASSHIPGLAAYNEQFF
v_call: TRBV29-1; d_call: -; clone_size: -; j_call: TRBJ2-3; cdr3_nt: TGCAGCATGGGAGTGCGCGGTAGCACAGATACGCAGTATTTT; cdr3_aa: CSMGVRGSTDTQYF
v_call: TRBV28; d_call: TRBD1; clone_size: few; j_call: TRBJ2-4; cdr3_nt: TGTGCTGGCAGCCAACAGGGGGGCATTCAGCACTTC; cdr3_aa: CAGSQQGGIQHF
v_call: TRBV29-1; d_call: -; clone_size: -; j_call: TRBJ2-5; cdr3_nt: TGCAGCGCTGGGGAAACTCTAGATGGAGAGACCCAGTACTTC; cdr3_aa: CSAGETLDGETQYF
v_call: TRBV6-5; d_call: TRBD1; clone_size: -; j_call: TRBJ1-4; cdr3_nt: TGTGTCAGCAGTTCTTCCCCCCCGTACAGGGGGCGGACTAATGAAAAACTGTTTTTT; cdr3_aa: CVSSSSPPYRGRTNEKLFF
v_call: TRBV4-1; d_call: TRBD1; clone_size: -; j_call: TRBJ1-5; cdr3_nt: TGCGCCAGCAGCCAAGGTCTTGAAGGGGGCGTGACAGATACGCAGCATTTT; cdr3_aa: CASSQGLEGGVTDTQHF
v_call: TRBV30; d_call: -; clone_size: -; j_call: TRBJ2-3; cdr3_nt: TGTGCCTGTAGTGTATCTTGCACTTTCACAGATACGCAGTATTTT; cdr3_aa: CACSVSCTFTDTQYF
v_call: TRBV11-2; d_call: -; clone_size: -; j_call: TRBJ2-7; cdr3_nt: TGTGCCAGCAGCCCGTTAATGAGCGGCTACGGGCAGTACTTC; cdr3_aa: CASSPLMSGYGQYF
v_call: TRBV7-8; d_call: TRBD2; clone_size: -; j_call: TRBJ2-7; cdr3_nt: TGTGCCATCTCCTCGGGACTAGCGCACTACGAGCAGTACTTC; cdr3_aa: CAISSGLAHYEQYF
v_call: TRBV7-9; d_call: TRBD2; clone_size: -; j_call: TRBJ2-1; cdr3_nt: TGTGCCAGCAGCCCGTGGGCTAGCGGGGATATCTACAATGAGCAGTTCTTC; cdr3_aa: CASSPWASGDIYNEQFF
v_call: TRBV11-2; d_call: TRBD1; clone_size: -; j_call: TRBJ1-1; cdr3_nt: TGTGCCAGCAGCCACTCGACAGGGAATGATGCTTCCTTT; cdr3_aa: CASSHSTGNDASF
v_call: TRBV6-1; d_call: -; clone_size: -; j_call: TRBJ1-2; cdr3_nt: TGTGCCAGCAGTGAAAGGCATTTCGCTAACTGTGGCTACACCTTC; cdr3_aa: CASSERHFANCGYTF
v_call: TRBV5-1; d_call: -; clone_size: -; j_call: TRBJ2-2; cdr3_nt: TGCGCCAGCAGCTTACATCACAGGACGAACACCGGGGAGCTGTTTTTT; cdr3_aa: CASSLHHRTNTGELFF
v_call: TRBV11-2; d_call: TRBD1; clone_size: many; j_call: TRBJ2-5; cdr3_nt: TGTGCCAGCAGCTCAATTCGGGACAGGGGGCGAGAGACCCAGTACTTC; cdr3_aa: CASSSIRDRGRETQYF
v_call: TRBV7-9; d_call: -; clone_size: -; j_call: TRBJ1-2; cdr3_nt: TGTGCCAGCAGCCTAGTCCTCAACTATGGCTGCACCTTC; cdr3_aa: CASSLVLNYGCTF
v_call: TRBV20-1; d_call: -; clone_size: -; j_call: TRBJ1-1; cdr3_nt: TGCAGTCCTGGCCGCCGGATGAACACTGAAGCTTTCTTT; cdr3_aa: CSPGRRMNTEAFF
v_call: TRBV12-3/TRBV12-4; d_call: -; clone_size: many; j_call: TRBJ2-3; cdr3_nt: TGTGCCAGCAGTTTCCCGGGTGGAGATACGCAGTATTTT; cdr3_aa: CASSFPGGDTQYF
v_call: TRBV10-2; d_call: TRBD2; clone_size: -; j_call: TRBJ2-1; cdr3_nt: TGCACCAGCAAGACGGGACTAGTGGGGTTCAATCTCAATGAGCAGTTCTTC; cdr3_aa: CTSKTGLVGFNLNEQFF
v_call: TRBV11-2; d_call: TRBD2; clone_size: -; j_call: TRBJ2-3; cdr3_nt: TGTGTCAGCAGCCCCAGCGGGAGAGGGGTGGCAAATACGCAGTATTTT; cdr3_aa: CVSSPSGRGVANTQYF
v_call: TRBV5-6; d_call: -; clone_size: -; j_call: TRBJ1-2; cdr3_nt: TGTGCCAGCAGTTGGTGGGAAGCTGGCTACACCTTC; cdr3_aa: CASSWWEAGYTF
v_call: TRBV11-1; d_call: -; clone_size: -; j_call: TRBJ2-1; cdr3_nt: TGTGCCAGTAGCTTAGACGGCGGTGTTAGGGACAATGAGCAGTTCTTC; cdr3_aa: CASSLDGGVRDNEQFF
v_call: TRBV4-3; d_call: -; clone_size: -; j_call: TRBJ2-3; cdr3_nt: TGCGCCAGCAGCAAAGAAAAGGTGGGAGCTATCTATGATACGCAGTATTTT; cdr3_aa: CASSKEKVGAIYDTQYF
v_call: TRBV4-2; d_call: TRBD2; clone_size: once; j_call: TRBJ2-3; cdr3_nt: TGTGCCAACAGCCAGGACCTCCTAGCGGGAGATAAGCAGTATTTT; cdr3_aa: CANSQDLLAGDKQYF
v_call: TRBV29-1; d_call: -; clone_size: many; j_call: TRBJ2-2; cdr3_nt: TGCAGCGTCGGTGGGGGCTCAGGAACCGGGGAGCTGTTTTTT; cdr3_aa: CSVGGGSGTGELFF
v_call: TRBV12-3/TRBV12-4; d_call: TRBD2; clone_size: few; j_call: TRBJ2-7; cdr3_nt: TGTGCCAGCAGTTTATCAGCTAGCGGAACCTACGAGCAGTACTTC; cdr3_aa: CASSLSASGTYEQYF
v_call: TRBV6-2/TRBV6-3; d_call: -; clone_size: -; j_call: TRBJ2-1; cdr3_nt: TGTGCCAGCAGTAACGCAGCGTATTACAACGAGCAGTTCTTC; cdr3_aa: CASSNAAYYNEQFF
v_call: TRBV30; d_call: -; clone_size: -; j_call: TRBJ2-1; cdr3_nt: TGTGCCTGGAGAGAAAGGGTGCAATACAATGAGCAGTTCTTC; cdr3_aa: CAWRERVQYNEQFF
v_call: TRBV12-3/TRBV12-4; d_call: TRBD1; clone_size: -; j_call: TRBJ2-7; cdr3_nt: TGTGCCAGCAGTTTGAGGGCCCAGGGGGCCGGGAGCGAGCAGCACTTC; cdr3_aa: CASSLRAQGAGSEQHF
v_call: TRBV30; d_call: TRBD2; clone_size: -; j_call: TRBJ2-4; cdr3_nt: TGTGCCTGGACCCCACGGGGGGTGTCAGCCAAAAACATTCAGTACTTC; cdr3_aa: CAWTPRGVSAKNIQYF
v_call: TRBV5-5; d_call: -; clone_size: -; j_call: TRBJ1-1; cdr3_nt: TGTGCCAGCAGCTTTCGACGGGAGAACACTGAAGCTTTCTTT; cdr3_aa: CASSFRRENTEAFF
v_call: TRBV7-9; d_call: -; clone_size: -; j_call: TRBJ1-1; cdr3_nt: TGTGCCACCAGCTTTTCGGGACCTGAAGCTTTCTTT; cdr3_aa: CATSFSGPEAFF
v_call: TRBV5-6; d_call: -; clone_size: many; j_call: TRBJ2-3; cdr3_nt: TGTGCCAGCAGCTTGGTGGGGGTCCCTAGCACAGATACGCAGTATTTT; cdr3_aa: CASSLVGVPSTDTQYF
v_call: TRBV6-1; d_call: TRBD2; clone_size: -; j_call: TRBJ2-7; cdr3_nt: TGTGCCAGCACCAAGGGCGGGAGGGACTCCTACGAGGAGTACTTC; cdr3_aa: CASTKGGRDSYEEYF
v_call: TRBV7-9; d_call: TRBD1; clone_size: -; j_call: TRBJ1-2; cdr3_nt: TGTGCCAGCAGGTCTGACAGGGACTATGGCTACATCTTC; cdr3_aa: CASRSDRDYGYIF
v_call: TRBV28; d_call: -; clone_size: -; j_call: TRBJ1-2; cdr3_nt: TGTGCCAGCAGTTCGAATTTACTTAGTGGCTACACCTTC; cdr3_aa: CASSSNLLSGYTF
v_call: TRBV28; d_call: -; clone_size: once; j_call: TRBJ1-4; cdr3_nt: TGTGCCAGCAGCGCCCAGCGACCGGGCGAAAAACTGTTTTTT; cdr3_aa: CASSAQRPGEKLFF